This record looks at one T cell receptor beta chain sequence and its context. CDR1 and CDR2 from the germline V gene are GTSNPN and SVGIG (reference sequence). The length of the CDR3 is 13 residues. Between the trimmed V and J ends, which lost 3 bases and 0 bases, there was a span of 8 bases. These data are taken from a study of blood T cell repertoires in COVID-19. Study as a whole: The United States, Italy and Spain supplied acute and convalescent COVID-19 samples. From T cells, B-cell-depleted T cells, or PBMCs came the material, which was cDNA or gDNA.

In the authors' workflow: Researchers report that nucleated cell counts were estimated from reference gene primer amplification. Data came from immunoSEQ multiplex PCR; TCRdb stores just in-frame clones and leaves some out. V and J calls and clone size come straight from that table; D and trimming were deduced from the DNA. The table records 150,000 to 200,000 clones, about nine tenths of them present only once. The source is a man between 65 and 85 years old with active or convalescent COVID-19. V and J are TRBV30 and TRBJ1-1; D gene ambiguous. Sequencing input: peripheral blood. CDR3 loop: CAWRFILNTEAFF. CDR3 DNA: TGTGCCTGGAGATTCATTTTGAACACTGAAGCTTTCTTT.